This section outlines one T cell receptor beta chain sequence together with its context. The data stem from a study of cytomegalovirus exposure and HLA in healthy donors. The germline V gene has CDR1 MNHEY and CDR2 SVGAGI. There are 16 residues in the CDR3. The ends were cut back, 0 bases at V and 4 bases at J, with 15 bases in the middle. Assay used: immunoSEQ multiplex PCR; TCRdb lists only in-frame clones, some missing. The sample lists over 85,000 clones; roughly 90% were seen once. The chain carries TRBV6-5 and TRBJ1-1; TRBD1 is a possible D gene (6 bases). This TCR came from a woman aged 25 to 39 in good health and CMV-seropositive. Sequencing was done on a sample of PBMCs. The DNA of the CDR3 is TGTGCCAGCAGTTACTCTTACGGGGGGCGCTCCACTGAAGCTTTCTTT. Its protein product is CASSYSYGGRSTEAFF.